What follows are 28 T cell receptor beta chains derived from one specimen sequenced in a study of T cells in women clearing cervical HPV infection. Here immunoSEQ multiplex PCR was the method, and the copy in TCRdb shows in-frame clones only, minus some. The sample table sets out around 38,000 clones. Source material: blood buffy coat. Receptor source: a woman aged 18-70 years with a cervical HPV16 infection that either progressed to CIN3+ or cleared (not recorded which).

Turning to this clone: The read comes to an end 3 residues before the CDR3 does, leaving the germline J gene to fill in the end. The genes are TRBV12-3 or TRBV12-4 and TRBJ2-3; TRBD1 matches at 9 bases. CDR3 length equals 15 residues. V trimming: 5 bases; J trimming: 4 bases; junction bases outside the gene matches: 7. Incomplete CDR3 DNA: TGTGCCAGCAGTGTGGGACAGGGTCCCGCAGATACG. Protein product: CASSVGQGPADT. In full, the CDR3 is CASSVGQGPADTQYF.

A remark on this clone: The CDR3 end is not reached by the read, which stops 3 residues before it; the germline J gene fills it in. This chain links TRBV27 with TRBJ2-5, with TRBD1 matching over 7 bases. J lost 1 base, V lost 7 bases, and 6 bases had no gene match. From germline, CDR1 is MNHEY and CDR2 SMNVEV (reference sequence). CDR3 length equals 14 residues. The CDR3 sequence is CASNRQGPQETQYF. The CDR3 DNA, read in part, is TGTGCCAGCAACAGACAGGGTCCCCAAGAGACC.

Regarding this clone: The read is 3 residues too short to cover the CDR3 end, so that end is filled in from the germline J gene. The chain employs TRBV29-1 and TRBJ2-7; 9 positions match TRBD2. Per germline, CDR1 SQVTM and CDR2 ANQGSEA. The length of the CDR3 is 15 residues. V shed 6 bases and J 2 bases; nucleotides not matched to a gene: 11. The CDR3 bases that were read are TGCAGCGTCCACCTGATAGCGGGAGCCCCCTACGAG. It encodes CSVHLIAGAPYE. In full, the CDR3 is CSVHLIAGAPYEQYF.

Turning to this clone: The CDR3 end lies 3 residues beyond the end of the read and is filled in from the germline J gene. The chain joins TRBV19 to TRBJ2-2; no clear D gene. The CDR3 is 13 residues long. Germline V gene sequence: CDR1 LNHDA, CDR2 SQIVND (reference sequence). V lost 5 bases to trimming and J lost 5 bases, with 9 bases between them. The DNA read from the CDR3 is TGTGCCAGTAGTTGGCTAGGTACCGGGGAG. This encodes CASSWLGTGE. The whole CDR3 sequence is CASSWLGTGELFF.

Note on this clone: The read finishes 3 residues shy of the CDR3 end, and the germline J gene is used to complete it. The gene calls are TRBV5-1 and TRBJ2-1, with 8 bases lining up with TRBD1. V lost 4 bases to trimming and J lost 6 bases; unmatched junction nucleotides: 9. The length of the CDR3 is 15 residues. Germline values: CDR1 SGHRS, CDR2 YFSETQ. CDR3 bases read: TGCGCCAGCAGCGCTGGACAGGGTTCAGGCAATGAG. Translation: CASSAGQGSGNE. In full, the CDR3 reads CASSAGQGSGNEQFF.

On this clone itself: The sequenced fragment ends 3 residues before the CDR3 boundary, so the rest is inferred from the germline J gene. The genes are TRBV28 and TRBJ1-2; D might be TRBD1 (6 bases). CDR3 length: 15 amino acids. Germline V gene lookup returns CDR1 MDHEN and CDR2 SYDVKM. Trimming left V 4 bases short and J 4 bases short, with 16 bases between. CDR3 sequence reads: CASSSTGLGGYGYTF. The covered CDR3 bases are TGTGCCAGCAGTTCGACAGGTCTAGGGGGCTATGGC.

For this clone: Sequencing ends 3 residues short of the CDR3 end; the germline J gene provides the rest. The genes are TRBV7-9 and TRBJ2-3, with D maybe TRBD1 (6 bases). Per germline, CDR1 SEHNR and CDR2 FQNEAQ (reference sequence). This CDR3 spans 13 amino acids. Trimming stripped 5 bases from V and 4 bases from J, with 10 bases between. The covered CDR3 bases are TGTGCCAGCAGCCTCAGGGGCGCAGATACG. Protein product: CASSLRGADT. The CDR3 in its entirety is CASSLRGADTQYF.

Notes on this clone: Read sequence stops 3 residues before the CDR3 end, and the germline J gene provides the missing end. V is TRBV18 and J is TRBJ1-3; D perhaps matches TRBD1 (6 bases). Germline lookup yields CDR1 KGHSH and CDR2 LQKENI. Trimming removed 1 base from V and 4 bases from J, with 17 bases in between. CDR3 length: 17 amino acids. Partial CDR3 DNA: TGTGCCAGCTCACCACTTTGGGGCAGGGGACGAGGAAACACC. Translated, it gives CASSPLWGRGRGNT. The whole CDR3 sequence is CASSPLWGRGRGNTIYF. The full variable domain, with the rest looked up from reference TRBV18 and TRBJ1-3, is NAGVMQNPRHLVRRRGQEARLRCSPMKGHSHVYWYRQLPEEGLKFMVYLQKENIIDESGMPKERFSAEFPKEGPSILRIQQVVRGDSAAYFCASSPLWGRGRGNTIYFGEGSWLTVV.

Regarding this clone: Read data end 3 residues before the CDR3 end; the end is taken from the germline J gene. The V and J genes are TRBV13 and TRBJ1-1; possibly TRBD1 for D (5 bases). Trimming removed 6 bases from V and 3 bases from J, with 11 bases in between. The CDR3 is 13 amino acids. The germline gives CDR1 PRHDT, CDR2 FYEKMQ (reference sequence). The CDR3 bases that were read are TGTGCCAGCAGTGGAGAAGGGGACACTGAA. It specifies CASSGEGDTE. The CDR3 in its entirety is CASSGEGDTEAFF.

Concerning this clone itself: Read sequence stops 3 residues before the CDR3 end, and the germline J gene provides the missing end. The V call is TRBV18, the J call TRBJ2-3, with 8 bases lining up with TRBD2. V was clipped by 2 bases and J by 1 base; unmatched bases: 17. CDR1 is KGHSH, CDR2 LQKENI, per germline. This CDR3 is 20 amino acids long. Partial CDR3 DNA: TGTGCCAGCTCACCAGGGGGACTAGGGGACCGTTTCTATGGCACAGATACG. Its translation: CASSPGGLGDRFYGTDT. The entire CDR3 is CASSPGGLGDRFYGTDTQYF.

Turning to this clone: Read data end 3 residues before the CDR3 end; the end is taken from the germline J gene. The V call is TRBV10-2, the J call TRBJ1-2; tentatively, D is TRBD1 (5 bases). Germline CDR1 and CDR2: WSHSY and SAAADI. Trimming removed 6 bases from V and 4 bases from J, with 12 bases in between. CDR3 length: 13 residues. The DNA read from the CDR3 is TGCGCCAGCAGGGGGACTGAGAGCTATGGC. This gives the protein CASRGTESYG. The entire CDR3 is CASRGTESYGYTF.

Notes on this clone: The read ends 3 residues before the CDR3 terminus; that terminus is restored from the germline J gene. The rearrangement links TRBV18 to TRBJ1-3; D may be TRBD1 (5 bases). Trimming took 0 bases from V and 0 from J, leaving 9 bases between them. The CDR3 has 16 residues. The germline gives CDR1 KGHSH, CDR2 LQKENI. CDR3 DNA (partial): TGTGCCAGCTCACCACCCGAGGGGAGCTCTGGAAACACC. Translated: CASSPPEGSSGNT. In full, the CDR3 is CASSPPEGSSGNTIYF.

About this clone itself: The CDR3 goes on 3 residues after the read ends, and that part is filled in from the germline J gene. The rearrangement uses TRBV19 and TRBJ1-1; TRBD1 is a possible D gene (5 bases). The V gene's germline CDR1 is LNHDA and CDR2 SQIVND (reference sequence). The CDR3 runs to 12 residues. Trimming shortened V by 5 bases and J by 5 bases, and 9 bases separated the two germline ends. Here the CDR3 reads CASSEGYTEAFF. Partial CDR3 DNA: TGTGCCAGTAGTGAGGGGTATACTGAA.

The CDR3 DNA, read in part, is TGTGCCAGCAGCTCGGGGGAGTATAGCAATCAGCCC. Translating gives CASSSGEYSNQP. From start to end, the CDR3 is CASSSGEYSNQPQHF. The rearrangement joins TRBV7-8 to TRBJ1-5; maybe TRBD1 (5 bases). The sequence runs out 3 residues before the end of the CDR3; the remainder is reconstructed from the germline J gene. The CDR3 is made up of 15 amino acids. Germline V gene lookup returns CDR1 SGHVS and CDR2 FQNEAQ. V lost 4 bases, J lost 0 bases, and 10 bases lay in between.

The sequenced CDR3 bases are TGTGCCAGCAGTTGGGACAGAGCGAACACCGGGGAG. This sequence encodes CASSWDRANTGE. The complete CDR3 reads CASSWDRANTGELFF. The chain couples TRBV28 to TRBJ2-2; 7 nucleotides match TRBD1. The CDR3 end lies 3 residues beyond the end of the read and is filled in from the germline J gene. The CDR3 spans 15 residues. The V and J ends lost 4 bases and 0 bases, in that order; junction bases with no gene match: 2. CDR1 is MDHEN and CDR2 is SYDVKM in the germline V gene.

A note on this clone: The read finishes 3 residues shy of the CDR3 end, and the germline J gene is used to complete it. This chain connects TRBV7-7 to TRBJ1-3, with 9 bases fitting TRBD1. V was pared by 3 bases and J by 0 bases, with 0 bases of the junction left unmatched. CDR1 SSHAT and CDR2 FNYEAQ come from the germline V gene (reference sequence). The CDR3 loop spans 15 amino acids. Partial CDR3 DNA: TGTGCCAGCAGCTTGGACAGGGGCTCTGGAAACACC. Residues: CASSLDRGSGNT. The full CDR3 protein reads CASSLDRGSGNTIYF.

Regarding this clone: The read falls 3 residues short of the CDR3 end, and the missing part is taken from the germline J gene. The rearrangement joins TRBV7-8 to TRBJ1-1, with 9 positions matching TRBD1. This CDR3 has 16 residues. V lost 7 bases to trimming and J lost 0 bases; unmatched junction nucleotides: 9. The germline gives CDR1 SGHVS, CDR2 FQNEAQ. The sequenced CDR3 bases are TGTGCCAGCACCCCGGACAGGGGATTTCTGAACACTGAA. Translation gives CASTPDRGFLNTE. The whole CDR3 protein reads CASTPDRGFLNTEAFF.

A note on this clone: The sequence runs out 3 residues before the end of the CDR3; the remainder is reconstructed from the germline J gene. The chain combines TRBV7-6 with TRBJ2-1; maybe TRBD1 (5 bases). Germline V gene sequence: CDR1 SGHVS, CDR2 FNYEAQ. The V end was cut by 4 bases, the J end by 6 bases, with 7 bases between. The length of the CDR3 is 12 residues. CDR3 protein: CASSWQGNEQFF. The sequenced part of the CDR3 DNA is TGTGCCAGCAGCTGGCAGGGCAATGAG.

As for this clone: Coverage ceases 3 residues before the CDR3 finishes, and the germline J gene fills in the end. V usage is TRBV7-8 and J usage is TRBJ2-2, with TRBD1 matching over 9 bases. With 5 bases clipped from V and 2 bases from J, the junction kept 9 bases outside the gene matches. There are 17 residues in the CDR3. CDR1 and CDR2 (germline): SGHVS, FQNEAQ. The sequenced part of the CDR3 DNA is TGTGCCAGCAGCCGGGACAGGGCCTCACCAAACACCGGGGAG. Translation: CASSRDRASPNTGE. The whole CDR3 sequence reads CASSRDRASPNTGELFF.

Turning to this clone: The CDR3 extends 3 residues past the end of the read, so its final part is completed from the germline J gene. V usage is TRBV19 and J usage is TRBJ1-1; the D gene is possibly TRBD1 (5 bases). Germline V CDR1 and CDR2: LNHDA, SQIVND (reference sequence). The V gene lost 6 bases and the J gene lost 1 base, with 15 bases spanning the gap. This CDR3 contains 15 residues. The CDR3 region is CASRPNDDRNTEAFF. CDR3 DNA (partial): TGTGCCAGTAGGCCCAACGATGACAGGAACACTGAA. Supplemented by reference TRBV19 and TRBJ1-1, the full variable domain reads DGGITQSPKYLFRKEGQNVTLSCEQNLNHDAMYWYRQDPGQGLRLIYYSQIVNDFQKGDIAEGYSVSREKKESFPLTVTSAQKNPTAFYLCASRPNDDRNTEAFFGQGTRLTVV.

Comment on this clone: The read terminates 3 residues ahead of where the CDR3 ends, so the germline J gene completes it. The chain carries TRBV7-9 and TRBJ2-7; D is ambiguous. Trimming removed 5 bases from V and 1 base from J, with 9 bases in between. This CDR3 is built from 13 residues. Germline CDR1 reads SEHNR; CDR2 reads FQNEAQ (reference sequence). The CDR3 here is CASSVSGSYEQYF. CDR3 DNA, as far as it was read: TGTGCCAGCAGCGTATCGGGTTCCTACGAG.

Of note for this clone: From the germline J gene comes the end of the CDR3, since the read stops 3 residues before it. The chain employs TRBV20-1 and TRBJ2-1, with D uncertain. Germline CDR1 DFQATT, CDR2 SNEGSKA (reference sequence). This CDR3 is built from 13 residues. V dropped 0 bases and J dropped 5 bases, with 8 bases sitting between them. The CDR3 DNA, read in part, is TGCAGTGCTAGAGATTCGTCCCACAATGAG. Its translation: CSARDSSHNE. The CDR3 reads in full as CSARDSSHNEQFF.

Remarks on this clone: An end of the junction differs from the germline gene, which may be a read error. The read ends 3 residues early relative to the CDR3; the germline J gene fills the gap. This sample also contains other DNA sequences that code for the same CDR3. The chain couples TRBV5-1 to TRBJ1-1; D is undetermined. CDR1 and CDR2 from the germline V gene are SGHRS and YFSETQ. The CDR3 runs 14 residues. The CDR3 loop reads CASSEADLRTEAFF. CDR3 DNA (partial): TGCGCTAGCAGCGAAGCGGATTTGAGAACTGAA.

As for this clone: The CDR3 end falls 3 residues outside the read, so it is completed with the germline J gene. The J gene is TRBJ2-3, the V gene TRBV14; D might be TRBD2 (6 bases). The V end lost 1 base, the J end lost 3 bases, and 8 bases lay between the germline ends. Looked up from germline, CDR1 is SGHDN and CDR2 is FVKESK. The CDR3 consists of 14 residues. The sequenced CDR3 bases are TGTGCCAGCAGCCAAGGCGCGGGGACAGATACG. This encodes CASSQGAGTDT. The whole CDR3 protein reads CASSQGAGTDTQYF.

Turning to this clone: The read terminates 3 residues before the CDR3 end, so the remaining end is supplied by the germline J gene. This chain joins TRBV18 and TRBJ2-1, with a tentative D call TRBD2 (7 bases). Trimming cost V 0 bases and J 6 bases, with 15 bases left between them. Germline V lookup: CDR1 KGHSH, CDR2 LQKENI. The CDR3 totals 16 residues. The chain's CDR3 is CASSPPSAGAGNEQFF. The CDR3 DNA, read in part, is TGTGCCAGCTCACCACCAAGTGCGGGGGCCGGCAATGAG.

Notes on this clone: Coverage ceases 3 residues before the CDR3 finishes, and the germline J gene fills in the end. This chain joins TRBV20-1 and TRBJ1-5; the D gene is possibly TRBD1 (5 bases). V was trimmed by 0 bases and J by 0 bases, leaving 9 bases between them. The germline V gene has CDR1 DFQATT and CDR2 SNEGSKA (reference sequence). This CDR3 has 15 amino acids. CDR3 bases read: TGCAGTGCTAGAGATGGGGGGTATAGCAATCAGCCC. Translation gives CSARDGGYSNQP. The entire CDR3 is CSARDGGYSNQPQHF.

With regard to this clone: The missing CDR3 end, 3 residues past where the read stops, is filled in from the germline J gene. The J gene is TRBJ2-1, the V gene TRBV5-1; weak D call: TRBD1 (6 bases). Germline CDR1 and CDR2: SGHRS and YFSETQ. Trimming pared 4 bases from V and 0 bases from J, leaving 11 bases between. The CDR3 has 15 amino acids. The CDR3 loop reads CASSRDTRSYNEQFF. The part of the CDR3 DNA that was read is TGCGCCAGCAGCAGGGACACCCGCTCCTACAATGAG.

In regard to this clone: The sequenced fragment ends 3 residues before the CDR3 boundary, so the rest is inferred from the germline J gene. The J gene is TRBJ2-2, the V gene TRBV2, with D tentatively TRBD1 (6 bases). CDR3 length: 15 amino acids. With 5 bases removed from V and 3 bases from J, the gap between germline ends came to 13 bases. The germline CDR1 and CDR2 sequences are SNHLY and FYNNEI. CDR3 sequence reads: CASSISSGDTGELFF. The sequenced part of the CDR3 DNA is TGTGCCAGCAGTATATCCTCAGGGGACACCGGGGAG. Filled out from reference TRBV2 and TRBJ2-2, the complete variable domain reads EPEVTQTPSHQVTQMGQEVILRCVPISNHLYFYWYRQILGQKVEFLVSFYNNEISEKSEIFDDQFSVERPDGSNFTLKIRSTKLEDSAMYFCASSISSGDTGELFFGEGSRLTVL.